The 7 T cell receptor beta chains presented below share a single source sample, sequenced in a study of cytomegalovirus exposure and HLA in healthy donors. Amplification used 60 Vbeta primers and 13 Jbeta primers. Clones were sequenced by immunoSEQ multiplex PCR, and TCRdb holds only the in-frame ones, with some missing. Of just under 95,000 clones listed, roughly 80% are singletons. The sample consisted of PBMCs. The source is a middle-aged man in good health and CMV-seropositive.

The rearrangement joins TRBV7-2 to TRBJ1-6; 8 bases fit TRBD1. CDR3 length: 14 residues. The germline CDR1 and CDR2 sequences are SGHTA and FQGNSA. V gave up 6 bases and J gave up 7 bases; unmatched junction bases: 5. In nucleotides, the CDR3 is TGTGCCAGCAGGTTGGACAGGGTGAATTCACCCCTCCACTTT. Protein sequence: CASRLDRVNSPLHF. Full variable domain (missing parts from reference TRBV7-2 and TRBJ1-6): GAGVSQSPSNKVTEKGKDVELRCDPISGHTALYWYRQSLGQGLEFLIYFQGNSAPDKSGLPSDRFSAERTGGSVSTLTIQRTQQEDSAVYLCASRLDRVNSPLHFGNGTRLTVT.

In this sample, this clone turned up a few times. The chain employs TRBV9 and TRBJ1-1, with TRBD1 matching 9 bases. V gave up 0 bases and J gave up 6 bases; unmatched junction bases: 6. CDR1 and CDR2 (germline): SGDLS, YYNGEE. The CDR3 contains 15 residues. The chain's CDR3 is CASSVEDTGGSEAFF. DNA of the CDR3: TGTGCCAGCAGCGTAGAGGATACAGGGGGCTCTGAAGCTTTCTTT.

The chain is built from TRBV4-3 and TRBJ2-2; 9 nucleotides match TRBD2. The V gene end was trimmed by 3 bases and the J gene end by 4 bases; junction bases not matched to a gene: 9. Looked up from germline, CDR1 is LGHNA and CDR2 is YSLEER. The CDR3 length is 17 residues. CDR3 DNA: TGCGCCAGCAGCCAGCGGGGGGGCGGGTTTAGCACCGGGGAGCTGTTTTTT. It specifies CASSQRGGGFSTGELFF.

The gene calls are TRBV30 and TRBJ1-5; 7 nucleotides align to TRBD1. The length of the CDR3 is 15 residues. Germline trimming cut 3 bases from V and 4 bases from J; bases unmatched to any gene: 9. In germline, CDR1 is GTSNPN, CDR2 SVGIG (reference sequence). Here the CDR3 DNA reads TGTGCCTGGAGCCACAAAACAGGGGAAAATCAGCCCCAGCATTTT. This codes for CAWSHKTGENQPQHF. The whole variable domain, filled in from reference TRBV30 and TRBJ1-5, reads SQTIHQWPATLVQPVGSPLSLECTVEGTSNPNLYWYRQAAGRGLQLLFYSVGIGQISSEVPQNLSASRPQDRQFILSSKKLLLSDSGFYLCAWSHKTGENQPQHFGDGTRLSIL.

This clone was detected only once. The J gene is TRBJ2-7, the V gene TRBV18; TRBD1 matches 8 bases. The CDR3 consists of 15 residues. CDR1 KGHSH and CDR2 LQKENI come from the germline V gene. V trimming: 5 bases; J trimming: 2 bases; junction bases outside the gene matches: 8. CDR3 sequence reads: CASSDTGGEAYEQYF. CDR3 bases: TGTGCCAGCTCAGACACAGGGGGTGAGGCCTACGAGCAGTACTTC.

The V and J genes are TRBV7-2 and TRBJ2-5; D call uncertain. The V and J ends lost 6 bases and 5 bases respectively, with 16 bases between them. CDR1 and CDR2 from the germline V gene are SGHTA and FQGNSA. The CDR3 extends over 14 amino acids. CDR3 sequence reads: CASSSPRGVETQYF. Written as DNA, the CDR3 is TGTGCCAGCAGTTCCCCCCGAGGTGTGGAGACCCAGTACTTC.

The CDR3 sequence: CASSLGLGGYQETQYF. CDR3 DNA: TGTGCCAGCAGCTTAGGTCTTGGGGGGTACCAAGAGACCCAGTACTTC. The rearrangement links TRBV7-6 to TRBJ2-5; tentative D call: TRBD2 (6 bases). The V and J ends lost 1 base and 0 bases respectively, with 12 bases between them. This CDR3 contains 16 residues. Germline V CDR1 and CDR2: SGHVS, FNYEAQ.